This T cell receptor (beta chain) was identified during a study of OX40 agonist ivuxolimab in advanced cancers. Repertoires were generated with immunoSEQ multiplex PCR, while TCRdb's copy carries only in-frame clones and drops some. The sample lists around 57,000 clones, roughly 88% occurring once. CDR3 length equals 15 residues. The germline V gene encodes CDR1 MDHEN and CDR2 SYDVKM. With 6 bases removed from V and 0 bases from J, the gap between germline ends came to 12 bases. The receptor's source is an adult with an advanced solid tumor such as melanoma, head and neck, liver or kidney cancer. The chain couples TRBV28 to TRBJ2-1; D might be TRBD1 or TRBD2, each matching 5 bases. Sequences were derived from CD4+ or CD8+ T cells sorted from blood, sampled in a trial of the OX40 agonist ivuxolimab. The CDR3 DNA reads as TGTGCCAGCAGGGGACCGCTGAGCTCCTACAATGAGCAGTTCTTC. Translating it yields CASRGPLSSYNEQFF. The whole variable domain, filled in from reference TRBV28 and TRBJ2-1, reads DVKVTQSSRYLVKRTGEKVFLECVQDMDHENMFWYRQDPGLGLRLIYFSYDVKMKEKGDIPEGYSVSREKKERFSLILESASTNQTSMYLCASRGPLSSYNEQFFGPGTRLTVL.